The 27 T cell receptor beta chains below were found in one sample sequenced in a study of Graves' ophthalmopathy and Graves' hyperthyroidism. The study amplified TCR beta CDR3 regions using RNA transcripts. HTBI-primed first-round RT-PCR preceded second-round multiplex PCR. TCRdb reanalysed the multiplex PCR reads using MiXCR and keeps one entry per CDR3 protein. Of 500,000 to 800,000 distinct CDR3 sequences listed, roughly 41% are singletons. Sequencing used peripheral blood. Source of these receptors: an adult man with Graves' ophthalmopathy.

This clonotype turned up a few times. This sequence joins TRBV30 and TRBJ2-7; possible D gene TRBD1, 5 bases. Germline V gives CDR1 GTSNPN, CDR2 SVGIG (reference sequence). V shed 1 base and J shed 4 bases, with 8 bases lying between them. The CDR3 sequence is 12 residues long. This CDR3 reads CAWSEGVYEQYF. In nucleotides, the CDR3 is TGTGCCTGGAGTGAAGGGGTGTACGAGCAGTACTTC.

This clonotype was observed at least ten times. The chain recombines TRBV29-1 with TRBJ2-5, with D unresolved. From germline, CDR1 is SQVTM and CDR2 ANQGSEA. The CDR3 extends over 8 amino acids. V lost 4 bases and J lost 9, with 3 bases in between. CDR3 sequence: CSVGSQYF. CDR3 DNA sequence: TGCAGCGTTGGCTCCCAGTACTTC.

This clonotype has ten or more counts. This chain uses TRBV7-9 with TRBJ1-5; TRBD1 matches at 9 bases. The CDR3 runs 15 residues. Trimming at V came to 5 bases and at J to 4 bases, leaving 6 bases not matched to a gene. Germline assignment: CDR1 SEHNR and CDR2 FQNEAQ (reference sequence). The CDR3 DNA reads as TGTGCCAGCAGCGGGACCGGGACAGGGAATCAGCCCCAGCATTTT. Amino acids: CASSGTGTGNQPQHF.

This clonotype was seen ten or more times. The gene calls are TRBV20-1 and TRBJ1-1; D is undetermined. Between the trimmed V and J ends, which lost 6 bases and 6 bases, there was a span of 14 bases. The CDR3 covers 12 residues. Germline loops: CDR1 DFQATT, CDR2 SNEGSKA (reference sequence). In nucleotides, the CDR3 is TGCAGTGCAGAAGTAGGTTTGGCTGAAGCTTTCTTT. Encoded protein: CSAEVGLAEAFF.

On this clonotype: Compared with germline, one end of the junction differs, possibly owing to a read error. This chain joins TRBV9 and TRBJ2-7, with D perhaps TRBD2 (5 bases). CDR1 is SGDLS, CDR2 YYNGEE, per germline. The CDR3 has 15 residues. The CDR3 DNA follows: TGTGCCAGCAGCGTAGACCCCGTAGGCACCGGGGAGCTGTACTTC. Translated, it gives CASSVDPVGTGELYF.

Ten or more counts support this clonotype. The chain has TRBV7-8 and TRBJ1-1, with a possible D match to TRBD1 (5 bases). The CDR3 is 14 residues long. With 3 bases removed from V and 1 base from J, the gap between germline ends came to 9 bases. CDR1 SGHVS and CDR2 FQNEAQ come from the germline V gene. The CDR3 region is CASSLPGTNTEAFF. For the CDR3, the DNA is TGTGCCAGCAGCTTGCCAGGGACGAACACTGAAGCTTTCTTT.

This rearrangement joins TRBV10-3 to TRBJ1-2, with 7 bases identical to TRBD1. Germline trimming cut 4 bases from V and 8 bases from J; bases unmatched to any gene: 7. Germline CDR1 is ENHRY and CDR2 is SYGVKD. There are 13 residues in the CDR3. The CDR3 DNA sequence: TGTGCCATCAGTGCCAGGGGGTTCGGGGGCTACACCTTC. This translates into CAISARGFGGYTF.

This clonotype showed up many times. The J gene is TRBJ2-5, the V gene TRBV7-8; 8 bases are a match to TRBD2. V was pared by 2 bases and J by 5 bases, with 7 bases of the junction left unmatched. The CDR3 is made up of 15 amino acids. Per the germline V gene, CDR1 is SGHVS and CDR2 is FQNEAQ. CDR3 protein: CASSLSGRVWETQYF. The CDR3, as DNA: TGTGCCAGCAGCTTAAGCGGGAGAGTCTGGGAGACCCAGTACTTC.

This clonotype occurred many times. V is TRBV11-2 and J is TRBJ1-2, with TRBD1 as a possible D gene (6 bases). Trimming stripped 8 bases from V and 4 bases from J, with 14 bases between. This CDR3 region has 13 residues. Germline CDR1 reads SGHAT; CDR2 reads FQNNGV. CDR3 sequence (DNA): TGTGCCAGCTCCTGGGGGCGCCTCTATGGCTACACCTTC. Its protein is CASSWGRLYGYTF.

In this sample, this clonotype turned up many times. The chain joins TRBV7-9 to TRBJ2-7; TRBD1 aligns across 7 bases. Germline values: CDR1 SEHNR, CDR2 FQNEAQ (reference sequence). Trimming removed 6 bases from V and 0 bases from J; junction bases left unmatched: 8. The CDR3 covers 15 residues. In nucleotides, the CDR3 is TGTGCCAGCAGGCAGGGGGAGAGCCGCTCCTACGAGCAGTACTTC. Translation: CASRQGESRSYEQYF.

On this clonotype itself: One end of the junction does not line up with germline, which may come from a read error. The chain has TRBV29-1 and TRBJ1-1; D might be TRBD1 (6 bases). CDR3 size: 15 residues. Germline CDR1 reads SQVTM; CDR2 reads ANQGSEA. The CDR3 loop is CSVEDRGLGDTEAFF. CDR3 sequence (DNA): TGCAGCGTTGAAGATCGTGGACTAGGGGACACTGAAGCCTTCTTT.

Points on this clonotype: This sequence may be a read error, since a much larger clone differs from it by one base. Likely a read error: the CDR3 ends without its conserved phenylalanine or tryptophan. The rearrangement joins TRBV7-2 to TRBJ2-5, with 7 bases identical to TRBD2. CDR3 size: 15 residues. The trim removed 2 bases at V and 4 bases at J, leaving 7 bases unmatched. Germline V CDR1 and CDR2: SGHTA, FQGNSA. CDR3 coding DNA: TGTGCCAGCAGCTTAAGGAGGACTAGAGGAGAGACCCAGTACGTC. It is translated as CASSLRRTRGETQYV.

This chain links TRBV7-9 with TRBJ2-2; 9 bases line up with TRBD1. The CDR3 is 15 amino acids. After removal of 6 bases from V and 3 bases from J, the junction contained 5 bases not matched to a gene. Germline V gene data show CDR1 as SEHNR and CDR2 as FQNEAQ (reference sequence). CDR3 amino acids: CASSDRGSDTGELFF. CDR3 in DNA: TGTGCCAGCAGTGACAGGGGGTCCGACACCGGGGAGCTGTTTTTT.

This clonotype has at least ten counts. One junction end does not reproduce the germline sequence, and a read error may be involved. V gene TRBV7-7 combines with J gene TRBJ2-7; 7 bases agree with TRBD1. CDR3 length: 15 amino acids. Germline CDR1 and CDR2: SSHAT and FNYEAQ (reference sequence). CDR3 sequence: CASSFRGGGLYEQYF. DNA of the CDR3: TGTGCTAGCAGCTTTAGAGGGGGCGGCCTCTACGAGCAGTACTTC.

V usage is TRBV10-3 and J usage is TRBJ1-6; 9 bases are a match to TRBD1. The V and J ends lost 2 bases and 3 bases, in that order; junction bases with no gene match: 2. The CDR3 sequence is 16 residues long. The germline gives CDR1 ENHRY, CDR2 SYGVKD. The CDR3 DNA sequence: TGTGCCATCAGTGAGGGGACAGGGAGCTATAATTCACCCCTCCACTTT. This encodes CAISEGTGSYNSPLHF.

The rearrangement joins TRBV19 to TRBJ1-5; unclear D gene. Germline-derived CDR1 and CDR2 are LNHDA and SQIVND (reference sequence). There are 16 residues in the CDR3. Trimming cost V 5 bases and J 11 bases, with 25 bases left between them. In DNA, the CDR3 is TGTGCCAGTAGTGACCTCCGCGGGCGGTTCCAAGAGACCCAGCATTTT. The encoded protein is CASSDLRGRFQETQHF.

Only a few counts were recorded for this clonotype. As DNA, the CDR3 is TGTGCCAGCAGCTTGGGAAACGAGCCCATGGAGACCCAGTACTTC. It yields the protein CASSLGNEPMETQYF. The V call is TRBV5-5, the J call TRBJ2-5; D is ambiguous. V lost 0 bases to trimming and J lost 5 bases, with 14 bases between them. Germline values: CDR1 SGHKS, CDR2 YYEKEE (reference sequence). This CDR3 is built from 15 residues.

This clonotype was observed a handful of times. The chain recombines TRBV30 with TRBJ1-2; D is ambiguous. V shed 2 bases and J shed 4 bases, with 8 bases lying between them. CDR1 and CDR2 from the germline V gene are GTSNPN and SVGIG (reference sequence). The CDR3 length is 12 residues. This CDR3 reads CAWSPGSYGYTF. CDR3 in DNA: TGTGCCTGGAGTCCGGGCAGCTATGGCTACACCTTC.

This clonotype was detected many times. The chain joins TRBV6-6 to TRBJ1-2, with unresolved D. The CDR3 loop spans 16 amino acids. The germline V gene has CDR1 MNHNY and CDR2 SVGAGI (reference sequence). V lost 7 bases to trimming and J lost 6 bases, with 24 bases between them. The CDR3 reads CASTDKGRSRVDGYTF. The CDR3, as DNA: TGTGCCAGCACCGATAAGGGCAGGTCTCGCGTGGATGGCTACACCTTC.

This clonotype appeared many times. CDR3 coding DNA: TGTGCCAGCAGCTCCCAGACAGCGAACACTGAAGCTTTCTTT. Translation gives CASSSQTANTEAFF. The V call is TRBV7-2, the J call TRBJ1-1; tentatively, D is TRBD1 (5 bases). CDR1 and CDR2 from the germline V gene are SGHTA and FQGNSA. The CDR3 has 14 amino acids. Trimming cost V 4 bases and J 1 base, with 10 bases left between them.

This clonotype was picked up many times. One junction end disagrees with the germline gene, perhaps due to a read error. The gene calls are TRBV10-3 and TRBJ1-1; 10 positions agree with TRBD1. The germline CDR1 and CDR2 sequences are ENHRY and SYGVKD. The CDR3 spans 15 residues. The CDR3 sequence: CASSAWDRGGTEAFF. In nucleotides, the CDR3 is TGTGCCAGCAGTGCATGGGACAGGGGTGGCACTGAAGCTTTCTTT.

The genes are TRBV10-3 and TRBJ1-5, with D maybe TRBD1 (6 bases). The CDR3 runs to 12 residues. CDR1 is ENHRY, CDR2 SYGVKD, per germline. Trimming took 6 bases from V and 8 from J, leaving 11 bases between them. The chain's CDR3 is CAIRTRGEPQHF. The CDR3 nucleotides are TGTGCCATCAGAACCAGGGGAGAGCCCCAGCATTTT.

There are many counts of this clonotype. This chain connects TRBV5-4 to TRBJ2-7; TRBD2 matches 15 bases. This CDR3 is 15 amino acids long. CDR1 and CDR2 (germline): SGHNT, YYREEE (reference sequence). The V segment lost 4 bases and the J segment 5 bases; nucleotides outside the gene matches: 4. DNA for the CDR3: TGTGCCAGCAGCATTGGGACTAGCGGGGGGAACGAGCAGTACTTC. Translation gives CASSIGTSGGNEQYF.

This clonotype was detected ten times or more. This chain uses TRBV19 with TRBJ2-2; perhaps TRBD1 as D (6 bases). The CDR3 contains 12 residues. V dropped 6 bases and J dropped 5 bases, with 7 bases sitting between them. CDR1 and CDR2 from the germline V gene are LNHDA and SQIVND (reference sequence). CDR3 coding DNA: TGTGCCAGTAGCACAGGGACCGGGGAGCTGTTTTTT. Translation gives CASSTGTGELFF.

The table lists this clonotype with a count of one. This sequence joins TRBV20-1 and TRBJ2-2; 12 bases line up with TRBD2. With 3 bases clipped from V and 7 bases from J, the junction kept 3 bases outside the gene matches. This CDR3 has 14 amino acids. CDR1 is DFQATT, CDR2 SNEGSKA, per germline (reference sequence). The chain's CDR3 is CSARTSGSGGELFF. CDR3 coding DNA: TGCAGTGCTAGGACTAGCGGGAGTGGCGGGGAGCTGTTTTTT.

This clonotype was observed a handful of times. This chain uses TRBV5-8 with TRBJ2-5; weak D call: TRBD1 (6 bases). This CDR3 has 16 residues. The V gene's germline CDR1 is SGHTS and CDR2 YDEGEE. The V end lost 0 bases, the J end lost 1 base, and 13 bases lay between the germline ends. CDR3 sequence (DNA): TGTGCCAGCAGCTTGGTTCAGGGGCTTCCCCAAGAGACCCAGTACTTC. Translated, it gives CASSLVQGLPQETQYF.

This chain connects TRBV2 to TRBJ1-6, with unresolved D. From germline, CDR1 is SNHLY and CDR2 FYNNEI. The CDR3 consists of 14 residues. V was cut by 9 bases and J by 9 bases, with 18 bases left in between. CDR3 nucleotides: TGTGCCAGAAACACTCAGGCCGTGCGTTCACCCCTCCACTTT. This codes for CARNTQAVRSPLHF.